This T cell receptor beta chain was captured by sequencing in a study of STAT3 mutations in large granular lymphocyte leukemia. Whole-study findings and limits: Every T-LGLL patient had at least one immunodominant TCRbeta clonotype.

The table came from immunoSEQ multiplex PCR; TCRdb's copy has only in-frame clones and leaves some out. The sample consists of about 13,000 clones, 88% of them appearing once. As to this clone: Its antigen is undetermined.

CDR1 and CDR2 (germline): SGHAT, FQNNGV. There are 13 residues in the CDR3. With 5 bases clipped from V and 8 bases from J, the junction kept 7 bases outside the gene matches. Sequencing was carried out using PBMCs. The sequence was collected from a human donor with T large granular lymphocyte leukemia. Some clones in this sample may be carry-over from other donors' samples. The chain uses TRBV11-2 and TRBJ1-2; TRBD1 agrees at 8 bases. In nucleotides, the CDR3 is TGTGCCAGCAGCCTAACAGGGGGTACGGGCTACACCTTC. Translation: CASSLTGGTGYTF.